This T cell receptor (beta chain) was sequenced in a study of human T cells and chemical hapten exposure. Study context: Across samples, TCR yields varied, mostly owing to small differences in pooled library volumes.

Study outcomes and limitations: TCRs exceeding 1 in 1000 frequency stayed unchanged with DPC sensitization.

This clonotype was counted at least ten times. Its matching antigen is unknown. Looked up from germline, CDR1 is SGHTA and CDR2 is FQGNSA. The ends were cut back, 1 base at V and 2 bases at J, with 12 bases in the middle. CDR3 length: 15 amino acids. Whole blood, unfractionated, served as the material for total RNA extraction. From the 5' RACE reads, TCRdb called clonotypes with MiXCR, one entry per CDR3 protein. The sample holds around 140,000 distinct CDR3 sequences; roughly 4% are singletons and the top ten take around 1.5%. The chain employs TRBV7-2 and TRBJ2-7; D unclear. This TCR was recovered from a female donor in good health. The CDR3 sequence is CASSLVRIKPYEQYF. CDR3 nucleotides: TGTGCCAGCAGCTTAGTACGGATAAAGCCCTACGAGCAGTACTTC.